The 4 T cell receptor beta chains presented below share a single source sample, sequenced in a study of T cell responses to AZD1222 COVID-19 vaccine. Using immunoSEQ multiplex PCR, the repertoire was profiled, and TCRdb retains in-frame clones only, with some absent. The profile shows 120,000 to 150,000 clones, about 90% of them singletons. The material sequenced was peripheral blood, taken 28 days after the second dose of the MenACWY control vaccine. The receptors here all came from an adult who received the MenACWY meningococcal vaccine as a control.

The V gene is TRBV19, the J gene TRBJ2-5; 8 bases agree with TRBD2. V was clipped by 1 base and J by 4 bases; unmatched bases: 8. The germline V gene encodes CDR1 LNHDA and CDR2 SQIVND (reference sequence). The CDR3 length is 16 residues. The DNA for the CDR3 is TGTGCCAGTAGTATAGCCTCCAGCGGGAGAAGAGAGACCCAGTACTTC. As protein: CASSIASSGRRETQYF. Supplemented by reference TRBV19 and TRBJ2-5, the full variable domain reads DGGITQSPKYLFRKEGQNVTLSCEQNLNHDAMYWYRQDPGQGLRLIYYSQIVNDFQKGDIAEGYSVSREKKESFPLTVTSAQKNPTAFYLCASSIASSGRRETQYFGPGTRLLVL.

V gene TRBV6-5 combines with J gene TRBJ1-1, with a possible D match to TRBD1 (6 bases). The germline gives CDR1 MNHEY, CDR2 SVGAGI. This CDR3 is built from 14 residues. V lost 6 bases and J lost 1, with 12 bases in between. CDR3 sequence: CASRRTEWNTEAFF. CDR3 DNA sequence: TGTGCCAGCAGGAGGACAGAATGGAACACTGAAGCTTTCTTT.

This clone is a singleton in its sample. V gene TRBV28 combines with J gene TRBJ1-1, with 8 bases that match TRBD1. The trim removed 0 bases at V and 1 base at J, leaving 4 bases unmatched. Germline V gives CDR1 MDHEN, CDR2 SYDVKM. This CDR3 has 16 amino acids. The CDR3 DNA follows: TGTGCCAGCAGTTTATGGTCAGGGGGCCAGAACACTGAAGCTTTCTTT. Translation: CASSLWSGGQNTEAFF.

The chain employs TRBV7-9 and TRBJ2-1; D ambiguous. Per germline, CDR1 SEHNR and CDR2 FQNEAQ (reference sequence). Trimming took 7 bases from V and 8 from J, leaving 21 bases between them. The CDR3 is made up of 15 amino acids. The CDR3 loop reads CASTPGQASRHEQFF. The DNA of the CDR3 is TGTGCCAGCACCCCAGGCCAGGCCTCAAGGCATGAGCAGTTCTTC.